This passage covers 12 T cell receptor beta chains from one sample sequenced in a study of blood T cell repertoires in COVID-19. Assay: immunoSEQ multiplex PCR; the TCRdb copy retains only in-frame clones and omits some. This repertoire shows around 140,000 clones, approximately 90% found once; its top ten account for over 2.5%. The sequenced sample consisted of peripheral blood. Source of these receptors: a man aged 55 to 70 with active or convalescent COVID-19.

The rearrangement links TRBV27 to TRBJ2-2; D is ambiguous. This CDR3 comprises 14 residues. Germline lookup yields CDR1 MNHEY and CDR2 SMNVEV (reference sequence). Trimming pared 7 bases from V and 4 bases from J, leaving 13 bases between. The CDR3 loop reads CASTTREATGELFF. In DNA, the CDR3 is TGTGCCAGCACCACCCGAGAGGCCACCGGGGAGCTGTTTTTT.

The chain recombines TRBV18 with TRBJ2-3; the match to TRBD2 covers 7 bases. The junction had 0 bases not matched to a gene; V was cut back by 3 bases and J by 0 bases. The CDR3 runs to 14 residues. CDR1 is KGHSH and CDR2 is LQKENI in the germline V gene. The CDR3 region has the DNA TGTGCCAGCTCACCGGGGGGGAGCACAGATACGCAGTATTTT. Its translation: CASSPGGSTDTQYF.

There are a few counts of this clone. The genes are TRBV6-4 and TRBJ2-1; TRBD1 matches 10 bases. Germline CDR1 is MRHNA and CDR2 is SNTAGT. Trimming at V came to 6 bases and at J to 8 bases, leaving 13 bases not matched to a gene. This CDR3 has 16 residues. Here the CDR3 DNA reads TGTGCCAGCAGCCCAACTCCGGGACAGGGGAGGGATGAGCAGTTCTTC. It is translated as CASSPTPGQGRDEQFF.

The gene calls are TRBV7-2 and TRBJ1-2; 7 bases fit TRBD1. Germline CDR1 SGHTA, CDR2 FQGNSA. CDR3 size: 13 residues. V gave up 10 bases and J gave up 3 bases; unmatched junction bases: 8. CDR3 DNA: TGTGCCACCAACAGGGGTGGTGACTATGGCTACACCTTC. The encoded protein is CATNRGGDYGYTF.

J is TRBJ2-3 and V is TRBV7-6; 15 positions agree with TRBD2. The CDR3 runs 17 residues. CDR1 and CDR2 from the germline V gene are SGHVS and FNYEAQ. Losses at the gene ends were 5 bases for V and 6 bases for J; bases not matched to a gene: 9. The CDR3 protein is CASSLRRTSGGADTQYF. CDR3 bases: TGTGCCAGCAGCCTGAGACGGACTAGCGGGGGGGCCGATACGCAGTATTTT.

The chain is built from TRBV27 and TRBJ1-1; D is unresolved. The length of the CDR3 is 11 residues. Trimming took 8 bases from V and 1 from J, leaving 5 bases between them. Germline V gene sequence: CDR1 MNHEY, CDR2 SMNVEV (reference sequence). This CDR3 is CASHRNTEAFF. The CDR3 nucleotides read TGTGCCAGCCATAGGAACACTGAAGCTTTCTTT.

The rearrangement links TRBV19 to TRBJ1-6; 9 nucleotides agree with TRBD1. J lost 0 bases, V lost 4 bases, and 4 bases had no gene match. This CDR3 has 17 amino acids. From germline, CDR1 is LNHDA and CDR2 SQIVND (reference sequence). The CDR3 spells CASSKQGASSYNSPLHF. The CDR3 region has the DNA TGTGCCAGTAGTAAACAGGGGGCGAGCTCCTATAATTCACCCCTCCACTTT.

V is TRBV4-2 and J is TRBJ2-2; TRBD2 agrees at 14 bases. This CDR3 region has 18 residues. V was clipped by 3 bases and J by 3 bases; unmatched bases: 6. Germline V CDR1 and CDR2: LGHNA, YNFKEQ. The CDR3 sequence: CASSQRLAGGPHTGELFF. The CDR3 DNA sequence: TGTGCCAGCAGCCAGAGACTAGCGGGAGGGCCTCACACCGGGGAGCTGTTTTTT.

CDR3 amino acids: CASSQALTSGDSYEQYF. In DNA, the CDR3 is TGTGCCAGCAGCCAAGCCCTGACTAGCGGGGACTCCTACGAGCAGTACTTC. The chain couples TRBV14 to TRBJ2-7; 11 nucleotides match TRBD2. The CDR3 length is 17 residues. Looked up from germline, CDR1 is SGHDN and CDR2 is FVKESK. Unmatched junction bases numbered 5, after V lost 1 base and J lost 0 bases.

Written as DNA, the CDR3 is TGTGCCAGCAGCCAATCAGGGGTTGGTTCACCCCTCCACTTT. Protein sequence: CASSQSGVGSPLHF. The V and J genes are TRBV7-3 and TRBJ1-6, with a possible D match to TRBD1 (6 bases). Trimming removed 5 bases at V and 9 bases at J, with 14 bases between. The CDR3 is made up of 14 amino acids. Germline lookup yields CDR1 SGHTA and CDR2 FQGTGA. Based on the CDR3 plus reference TRBV7-3 and TRBJ1-6, the full variable domain is GAGVSQTPSNKVTEKGKYVELRCDPISGHTALYWYRQSLGQGPEFLIYFQGTGAADDSGLPNDRFFAVRPEGSVSTLKIQRTERGDSAVYLCASSQSGVGSPLHFGNGTRLTVT.

The chain carries TRBV7-8 and TRBJ1-5, with a tentative D call TRBD1 (5 bases). Trimming shortened V by 5 bases and J by 5 bases, and 10 bases separated the two germline ends. CDR1 and CDR2 (germline): SGHVS, FQNEAQ. This CDR3 comprises 13 residues. CDR3 protein: CASSGDLDQPQHF. The CDR3 bases are TGTGCCAGCAGCGGGGACTTGGATCAGCCCCAGCATTTT.

The table lists this clone with a count of one. The chain has TRBV19 and TRBJ2-7; no clear D. The CDR3 totals 12 residues. V was trimmed by 8 bases and J by 7 bases, leaving 15 bases between them. Germline-derived CDR1 and CDR2 are LNHDA and SQIVND (reference sequence). The CDR3 here is CASPRRFGEQYF. DNA of the CDR3: TGTGCCAGTCCGAGACGGTTCGGGGAGCAGTACTTC.